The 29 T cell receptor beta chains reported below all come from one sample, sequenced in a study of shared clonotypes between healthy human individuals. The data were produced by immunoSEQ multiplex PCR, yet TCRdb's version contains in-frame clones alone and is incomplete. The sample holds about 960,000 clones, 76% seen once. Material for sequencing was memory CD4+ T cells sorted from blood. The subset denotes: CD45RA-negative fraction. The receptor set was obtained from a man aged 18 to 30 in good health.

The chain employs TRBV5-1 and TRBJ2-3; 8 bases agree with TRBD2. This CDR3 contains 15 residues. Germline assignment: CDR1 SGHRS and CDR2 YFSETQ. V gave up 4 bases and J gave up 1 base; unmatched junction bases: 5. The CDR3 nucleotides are TGCGCCAGCAGCATCGGGGGGGCCGGCACAGATACGCAGTATTTT. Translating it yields CASSIGGAGTDTQYF.

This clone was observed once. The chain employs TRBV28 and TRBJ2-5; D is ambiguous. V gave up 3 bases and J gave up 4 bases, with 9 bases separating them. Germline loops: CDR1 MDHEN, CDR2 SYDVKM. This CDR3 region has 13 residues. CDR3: CASSLAEPETQYF. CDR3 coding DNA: TGTGCCAGCAGTTTGGCCGAACCAGAGACCCAGTACTTC.

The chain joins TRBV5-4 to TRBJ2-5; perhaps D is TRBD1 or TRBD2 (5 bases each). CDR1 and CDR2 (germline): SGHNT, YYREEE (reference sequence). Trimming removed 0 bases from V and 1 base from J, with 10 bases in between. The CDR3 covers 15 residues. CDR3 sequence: CASSLGVGGQETQYF. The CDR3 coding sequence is TGTGCCAGCAGCTTGGGAGTTGGGGGCCAAGAGACCCAGTACTTC.

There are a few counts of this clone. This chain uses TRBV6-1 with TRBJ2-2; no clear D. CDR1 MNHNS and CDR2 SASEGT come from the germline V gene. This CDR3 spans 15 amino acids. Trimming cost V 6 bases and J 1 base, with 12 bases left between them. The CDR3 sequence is CASRPDRMNTGELFF. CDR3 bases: TGTGCCAGCAGGCCGGACCGAATGAACACCGGGGAGCTGTTTTTT.

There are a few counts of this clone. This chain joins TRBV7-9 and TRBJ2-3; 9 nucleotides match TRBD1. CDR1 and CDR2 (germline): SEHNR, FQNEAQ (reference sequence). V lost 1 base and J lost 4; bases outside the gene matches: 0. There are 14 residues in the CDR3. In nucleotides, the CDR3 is TGTGCCAGCAGCTTAGGGACAGGGGCAGATACGCAGTATTTT. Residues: CASSLGTGADTQYF.

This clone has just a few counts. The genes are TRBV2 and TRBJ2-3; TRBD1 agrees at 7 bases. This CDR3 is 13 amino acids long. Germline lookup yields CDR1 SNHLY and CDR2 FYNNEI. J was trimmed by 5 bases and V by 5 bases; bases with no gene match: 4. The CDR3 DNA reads TGTGCCAGCAGTAAGGGGGCAATAGATACGCAGTATTTT. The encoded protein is CASSKGAIDTQYF.

The CDR3 reads CAWSRLAGGGDTQYF. DNA for the CDR3: TGTGCCTGGAGTAGACTAGCGGGGGGTGGAGATACGCAGTATTTT. The chain has TRBV30 and TRBJ2-3; 13 bases match TRBD2. CDR3 size: 15 residues. The germline V gene has CDR1 GTSNPN and CDR2 SVGIG (reference sequence). The junction had 4 bases not matched to a gene; V was cut back by 2 bases and J by 5 bases. Using reference TRBV30 and TRBJ2-3 for the parts outside the CDR3, the full variable domain is SQTIHQWPATLVQPVGSPLSLECTVEGTSNPNLYWYRQAAGRGLQLLFYSVGIGQISSEVPQNLSASRPQDRQFILSSKKLLLSDSGFYLCAWSRLAGGGDTQYFGPGTRLTVL.

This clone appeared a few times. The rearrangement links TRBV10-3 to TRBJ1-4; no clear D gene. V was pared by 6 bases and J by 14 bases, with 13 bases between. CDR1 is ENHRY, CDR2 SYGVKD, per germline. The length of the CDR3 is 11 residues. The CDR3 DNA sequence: TGTGCCATCAGCCAGCCGGAAGGGCTGTTTTTT. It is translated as CAISQPEGLFF.

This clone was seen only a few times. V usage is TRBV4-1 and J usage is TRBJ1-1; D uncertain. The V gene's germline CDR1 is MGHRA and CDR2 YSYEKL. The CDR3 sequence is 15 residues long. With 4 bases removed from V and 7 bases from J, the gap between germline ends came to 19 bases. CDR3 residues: CASSRGMMGVSEAFF. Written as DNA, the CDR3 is TGCGCCAGCAGCCGTGGGATGATGGGTGTGAGTGAAGCTTTCTTT.

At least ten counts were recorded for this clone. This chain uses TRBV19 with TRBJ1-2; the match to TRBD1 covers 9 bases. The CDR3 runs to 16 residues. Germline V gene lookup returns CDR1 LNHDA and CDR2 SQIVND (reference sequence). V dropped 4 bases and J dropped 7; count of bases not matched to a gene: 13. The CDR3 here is CASSTYGTGSVGGYTF. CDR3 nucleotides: TGTGCCAGTAGTACATACGGGACAGGGAGCGTCGGTGGCTACACCTTC.

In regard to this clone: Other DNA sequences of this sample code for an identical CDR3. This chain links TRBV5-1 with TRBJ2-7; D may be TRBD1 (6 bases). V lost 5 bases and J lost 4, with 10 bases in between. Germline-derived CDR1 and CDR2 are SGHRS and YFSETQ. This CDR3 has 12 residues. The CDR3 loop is CASSLQGYEQYF. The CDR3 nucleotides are TGCGCCAGCAGTCTACAGGGTTACGAGCAGTACTTC.

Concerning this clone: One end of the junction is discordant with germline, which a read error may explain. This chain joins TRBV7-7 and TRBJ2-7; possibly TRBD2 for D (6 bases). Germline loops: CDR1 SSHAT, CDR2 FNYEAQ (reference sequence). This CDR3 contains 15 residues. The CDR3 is CASSLVAASTYEQYF. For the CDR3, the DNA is TGTGCTAGCAGCTTAGTAGCGGCCAGCACCTACGAGCAGTACTTC.

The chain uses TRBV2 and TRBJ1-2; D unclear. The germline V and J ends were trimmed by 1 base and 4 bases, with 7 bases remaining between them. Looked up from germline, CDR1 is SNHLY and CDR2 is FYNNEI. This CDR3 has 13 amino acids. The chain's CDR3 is CASSEVDVYGYTF. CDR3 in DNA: TGTGCCAGCAGTGAAGTGGACGTCTATGGCTACACCTTC.

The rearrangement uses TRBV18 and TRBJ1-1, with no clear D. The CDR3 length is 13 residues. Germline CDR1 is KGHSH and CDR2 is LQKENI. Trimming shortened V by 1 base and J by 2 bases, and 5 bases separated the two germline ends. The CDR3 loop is CASSPLDNTEAFF. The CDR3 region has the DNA TGTGCCAGCTCACCACTGGATAACACTGAAGCTTTCTTT.

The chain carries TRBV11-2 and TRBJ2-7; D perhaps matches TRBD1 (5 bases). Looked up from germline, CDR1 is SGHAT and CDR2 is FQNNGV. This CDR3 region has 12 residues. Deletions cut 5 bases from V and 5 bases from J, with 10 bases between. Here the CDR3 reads CASSHRSDEQYF. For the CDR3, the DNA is TGTGCCAGCAGCCACAGGTCGGACGAGCAGTACTTC.

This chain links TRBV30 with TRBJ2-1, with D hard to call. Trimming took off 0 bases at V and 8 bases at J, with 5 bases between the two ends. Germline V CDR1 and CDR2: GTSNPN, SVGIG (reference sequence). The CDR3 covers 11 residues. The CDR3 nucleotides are TGTGCCTGGAGTGTACTTGATGAGCAGTTCTTC. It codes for CAWSVLDEQFF.

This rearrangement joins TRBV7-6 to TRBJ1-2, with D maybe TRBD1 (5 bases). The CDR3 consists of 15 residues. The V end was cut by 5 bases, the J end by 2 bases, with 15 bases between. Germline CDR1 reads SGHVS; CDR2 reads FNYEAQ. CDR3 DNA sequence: TGTGCCAGCAGCCCAAACTCAGCAGGGAACTATGGCTACACCTTC. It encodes CASSPNSAGNYGYTF. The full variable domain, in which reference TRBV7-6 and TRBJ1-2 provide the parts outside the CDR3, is GAGVSQSPRYKVTKRGQDVALRCDPISGHVSLYWYRQALGQGPEFLTYFNYEAQQDKSGLPNDRFSAERPEGSISTLTIQRTEQRDSAMYRCASSPNSAGNYGYTFGSGTRLTVV.

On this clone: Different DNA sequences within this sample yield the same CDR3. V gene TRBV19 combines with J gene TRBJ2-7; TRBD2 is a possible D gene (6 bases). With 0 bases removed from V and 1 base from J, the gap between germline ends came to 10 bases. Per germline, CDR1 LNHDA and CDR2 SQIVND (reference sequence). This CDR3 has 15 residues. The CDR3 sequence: CASSIDGGGSYEQYF. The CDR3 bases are TGTGCCAGTAGTATAGACGGGGGAGGATCCTACGAGCAGTACTTC. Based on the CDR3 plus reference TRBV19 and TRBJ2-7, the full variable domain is DGGITQSPKYLFRKEGQNVTLSCEQNLNHDAMYWYRQDPGQGLRLIYYSQIVNDFQKGDIAEGYSVSREKKESFPLTVTSAQKNPTAFYLCASSIDGGGSYEQYFGPGTRLTVT.

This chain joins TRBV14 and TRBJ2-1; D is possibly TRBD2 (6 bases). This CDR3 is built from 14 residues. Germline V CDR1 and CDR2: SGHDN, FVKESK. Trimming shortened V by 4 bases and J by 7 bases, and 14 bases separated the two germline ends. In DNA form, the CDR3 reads TGTGCCAGCAGCCTTCAGGACTATCGGAATGAGCAGTTCTTC. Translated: CASSLQDYRNEQFF.

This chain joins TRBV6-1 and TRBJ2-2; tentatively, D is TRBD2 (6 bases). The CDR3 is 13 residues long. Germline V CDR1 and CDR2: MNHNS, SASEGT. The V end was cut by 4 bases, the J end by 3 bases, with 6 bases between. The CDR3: CASSGGDTGELFF. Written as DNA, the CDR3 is TGTGCCAGCAGTGGGGGGGACACCGGGGAGCTGTTTTTT.

The chain's CDR3 is CASRPGTGIIKTQYF. The CDR3 DNA reads as TGCGCCAGCAGACCCGGGACAGGGATAATAAAGACCCAGTACTTC. The chain uses TRBV5-1 and TRBJ2-5; 9 bases agree with TRBD1. This CDR3 contains 15 residues. Looked up from germline, CDR1 is SGHRS and CDR2 is YFSETQ. J lost 6 bases, V lost 5 bases, and 11 bases had no gene match.

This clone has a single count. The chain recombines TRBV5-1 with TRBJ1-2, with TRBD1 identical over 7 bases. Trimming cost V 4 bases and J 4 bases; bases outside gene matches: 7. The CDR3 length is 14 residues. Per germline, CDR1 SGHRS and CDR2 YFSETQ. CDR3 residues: CASSVGQASYGYTF. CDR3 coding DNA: TGCGCCAGCAGCGTCGGACAGGCGAGCTATGGCTACACCTTC. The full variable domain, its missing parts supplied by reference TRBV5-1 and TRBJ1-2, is KAGVTQTPRYLIKTRGQQVTLSCSPISGHRSVSWYQQTPGQGLQFLFEYFSETQRNKGNFPGRFSGRQFSNSRSEMNVSTLELGDSALYLCASSVGQASYGYTFGSGTRLTVV.

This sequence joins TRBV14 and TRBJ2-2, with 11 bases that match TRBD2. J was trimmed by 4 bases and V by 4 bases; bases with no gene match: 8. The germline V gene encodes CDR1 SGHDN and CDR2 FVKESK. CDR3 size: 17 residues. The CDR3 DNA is TGTGCCAGCAGCCCCCTTAGCGGGGGGGCTCGCACCGGGGAGCTGTTTTTT. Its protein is CASSPLSGGARTGELFF.

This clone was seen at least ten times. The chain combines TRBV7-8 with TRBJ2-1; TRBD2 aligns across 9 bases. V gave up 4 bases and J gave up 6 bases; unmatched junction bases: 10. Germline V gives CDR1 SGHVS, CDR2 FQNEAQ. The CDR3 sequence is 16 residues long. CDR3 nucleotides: TGTGCCAGCAGCTACGGACTAGCGAGTTTGGGCAATGAGCAGTTCTTC. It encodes CASSYGLASLGNEQFF.

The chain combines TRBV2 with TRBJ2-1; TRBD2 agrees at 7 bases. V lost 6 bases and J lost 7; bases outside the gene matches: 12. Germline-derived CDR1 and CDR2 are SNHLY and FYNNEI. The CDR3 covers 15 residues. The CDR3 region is CASSLLSGIVNEQFF. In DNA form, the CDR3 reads TGTGCCAGCAGCCTACTCAGCGGGATTGTGAATGAGCAGTTCTTC.

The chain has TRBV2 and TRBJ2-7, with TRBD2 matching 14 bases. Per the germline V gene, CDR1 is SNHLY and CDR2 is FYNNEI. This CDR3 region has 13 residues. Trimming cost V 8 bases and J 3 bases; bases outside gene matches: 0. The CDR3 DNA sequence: TGTGCCAGCGGACTAGCGGGGGGCTACGAGCAGTACTTC. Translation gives CASGLAGGYEQYF. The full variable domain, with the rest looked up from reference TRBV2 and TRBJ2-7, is EPEVTQTPSHQVTQMGQEVILRCVPISNHLYFYWYRQILGQKVEFLVSFYNNEISEKSEIFDDQFSVERPDGSNFTLKIRSTKLEDSAMYFCASGLAGGYEQYFGPGTRLTVT.

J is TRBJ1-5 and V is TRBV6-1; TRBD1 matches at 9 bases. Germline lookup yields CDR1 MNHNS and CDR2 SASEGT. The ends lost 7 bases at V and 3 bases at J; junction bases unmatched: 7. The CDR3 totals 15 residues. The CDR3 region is CASNPTGGNNQPQHF. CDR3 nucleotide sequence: TGTGCCAGCAACCCGACAGGGGGAAACAATCAGCCCCAGCATTTT.

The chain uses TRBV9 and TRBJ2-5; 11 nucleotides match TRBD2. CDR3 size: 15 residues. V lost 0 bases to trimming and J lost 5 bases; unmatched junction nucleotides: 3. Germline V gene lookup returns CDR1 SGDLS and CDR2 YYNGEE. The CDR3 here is CASSVGSGGAETQYF. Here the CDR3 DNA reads TGTGCCAGCAGCGTAGGTAGCGGGGGGGCCGAGACCCAGTACTTC.

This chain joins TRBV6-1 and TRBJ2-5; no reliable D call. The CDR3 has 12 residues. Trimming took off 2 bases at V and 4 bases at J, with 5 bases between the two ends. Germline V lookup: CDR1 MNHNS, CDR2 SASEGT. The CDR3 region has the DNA TGTGCCAGCAGTGAATGGAGAGAGACCCAGTACTTC. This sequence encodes CASSEWRETQYF.